The source of this T cell receptor beta chain is a study of cytomegalovirus exposure and HLA in healthy donors. Study-level results: Sequences of the TCR beta chain were said to predict the HLA-A and HLA-B alleles of most subjects accurately.

Primers included in the PCR were 60 Vbeta and 13 Jbeta primers. The protocol was immunoSEQ multiplex PCR, while the TCRdb copy is restricted to in-frame clones and leaves out a portion. The repertoire shows tens of thousands of clones; the top ten hold more than 3%. A word on this clone: What it recognizes is unknown.

Germline values: CDR1 LGHNA, CDR2 YNFKEQ. There are 17 residues in the CDR3. Trimming took 6 bases from V and 0 from J, leaving 17 bases between them. The sample consisted of PBMCs. The receptor was isolated from a woman aged 25-40 years in good health and CMV-seropositive. The gene calls are TRBV4-2 and TRBJ2-2, with D maybe TRBD2 (5 bases). CDR3 sequence (DNA): TGTGCCAGCAGAACGACCCGGGGTAGTCCGAACACCGGGGAGCTGTTTTTT. Its translation: CASRTTRGSPNTGELFF.